A selection of T cell receptor beta chains follows, all from one sample in a study of OX40 agonist ivuxolimab in advanced cancers. Clones were read by immunoSEQ multiplex PCR, and TCRdb kept only the in-frame ones, dropping some. The data hold some 60,000 clones, with over 80% observed a single time. The sample was CD4+ or CD8+ T cells sorted from blood, taken in a trial of the OX40 agonist ivuxolimab. These receptors originate from an adult with an advanced solid tumor such as melanoma, head and neck, liver or kidney cancer. Each CDR3 is given with its conserved first and last residue. Fields, in order: J gene, D gene, clone size, V gene, CDR3 protein, CDR3 DNA. The D gene is left open where the match is weak. Clone sizes are given selectively: once, few, many, or a class where the clone is expanded.

j_call: TRBJ2-3; d_call: -; clone_size: -; v_call: TRBV9; cdr3_aa: CASSDPNTDTQYF; cdr3_nt: TGTGCCAGCAGCGATCCCAACACAGATACGCAGTATTTT
j_call: TRBJ2-7; d_call: -; clone_size: -; v_call: TRBV19; cdr3_aa: CASSDRTGPYEQYF; cdr3_nt: TGTGCCAGTAGTGACAGGACGGGCCCCTACGAGCAGTACTTC
j_call: TRBJ1-1; d_call: -; clone_size: -; v_call: TRBV21-1; cdr3_aa: CASSKDNGTEAFF; cdr3_nt: TGTGCCAGCAGCAAAGATAATGGCACTGAAGCTTTCTTT
j_call: TRBJ2-1; d_call: -; clone_size: -; v_call: TRBV13; cdr3_aa: CASSFQGWNEQFF; cdr3_nt: TGTGCCAGCAGCTTCCAGGGGTGGAATGAGCAGTTCTTC
j_call: TRBJ1-1; d_call: TRBD1; clone_size: -; v_call: TRBV6-5; cdr3_aa: CASSPGTGVTEAFF; cdr3_nt: TGTGCCAGCAGTCCCGGGACAGGGGTTACTGAAGCTTTCTTT
j_call: TRBJ2-1; d_call: TRBD2; clone_size: -; v_call: TRBV27; cdr3_aa: CASSLSTSGRSYNEQFF; cdr3_nt: TGTGCCAGCAGTCTATCTACTAGCGGGAGGTCCTACAATGAGCAGTTCTTC
j_call: TRBJ2-1; d_call: TRBD2; clone_size: -; v_call: TRBV28; cdr3_aa: CASSLRPSGGQFF; cdr3_nt: TGTGCCAGCAGTTTACGTCCTAGCGGGGGGCAGTTCTTC
j_call: TRBJ2-7; d_call: TRBD2; clone_size: medium-sized; v_call: TRBV4-2; cdr3_aa: CASSPERGRDYEQYF; cdr3_nt: TGTGCCAGCAGCCCCGAACGCGGGAGGGACTACGAGCAGTACTTC
j_call: TRBJ2-5; d_call: TRBD1; clone_size: -; v_call: TRBV27; cdr3_aa: CASSLGTGDARETQYF; cdr3_nt: TGTGCCAGCAGTTTAGGGACAGGGGATGCGCGAGAGACCCAGTACTTC
j_call: TRBJ2-7; d_call: TRBD1; clone_size: once; v_call: TRBV4-1; cdr3_aa: CASSPRTGGSYEQYF; cdr3_nt: TGCGCCAGCAGCCCCAGGACAGGGGGCTCCTACGAGCAGTACTTC